What follows describes a single TCR beta chain. This sample was included in a study of blood T cell repertoires in COVID-19. Study as a whole: The United States, Italy and Spain were the sources of the acute and convalescent COVID-19 samples. T cells, B-cell-depleted T cells, or PBMCs supplied cDNA or gDNA.

Authors' methods: Scientists estimated how many nucleated cells there were by amplifying reference gene primers. Measured with immunoSEQ multiplex PCR; TCRdb has only the in-frame clones, and not every one. V and J calls and clone size are those listed in that table; D and trimming were worked out from the DNA. The sample contains around 190,000 clones, around 80% of which appear only once. CDR3 length: 14 amino acids. V lost 3 bases and J 3 bases, leaving 9 bases between the germline ends. CDR1 is LGHDT and CDR2 is YNNKEL in the germline V gene (reference sequence). The chain is built from TRBV3-1 (or the pseudogene TRBV3-2) and TRBJ2-1, with D perhaps matching TRBD1 (6 bases). The sequence came from a human donor in a cohort sampled during active COVID-19. Sample: peripheral blood. CDR3 sequence (DNA): TGTGCCAGCAGCCACTGGGACAACTACAATGAGCAGTTCTTC. This translates into CASSHWDNYNEQFF.